This T cell receptor (beta chain) was captured in a study of response to subunit inactivated influenza vaccine. This clonotype has more than one count but fewer than ten. The antigen is not known. Trimming removed 0 bases from V and 2 bases from J, with 11 bases in between. This CDR3 spans 16 amino acids. Germline loops: CDR1 SGHTA, CDR2 FQGNSA. Findings and limits, study-wide: Only a handful of new T cells, the authors suggested, are recruited with each seasonal influenza vaccination.

MiXCR, run by TCRdb on the RT-PCR reads, gives a single entry per CDR3 protein. Of over 650,000 distinct CDR3 sequences listed, around 20% were seen once; the top ten hold roughly a tenth. The chain has TRBV7-2 and TRBJ2-1, with D perhaps matching TRBD2 (6 bases). Source: PBMCs from blood, taken about 5 days after vaccination. This TCR came from a man over 45 who received an inactivated influenza vaccine. The CDR3 loop reads CASSLAFSGAYNEQFF. The CDR3 region has the DNA TGTGCCAGCAGCTTAGCGTTTAGCGGCGCCTACAATGAGCAGTTCTTC.